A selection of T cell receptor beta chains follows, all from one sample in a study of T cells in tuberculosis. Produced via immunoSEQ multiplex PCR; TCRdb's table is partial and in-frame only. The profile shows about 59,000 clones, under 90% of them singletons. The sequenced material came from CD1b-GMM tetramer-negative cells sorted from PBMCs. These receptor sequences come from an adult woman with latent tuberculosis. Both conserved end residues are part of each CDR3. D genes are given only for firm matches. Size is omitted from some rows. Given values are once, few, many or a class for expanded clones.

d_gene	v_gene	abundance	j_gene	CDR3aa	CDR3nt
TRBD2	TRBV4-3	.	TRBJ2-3	CASSQDPSGGDTQYF	TGCGCCAGCAGCCAAGACCCTAGCGGGGGAGATACGCAGTATTTT
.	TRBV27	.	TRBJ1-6	CASRIGAPNSPLHF	TGTGCCAGCAGGATAGGGGCCCCTAATTCACCCCTCCACTTT
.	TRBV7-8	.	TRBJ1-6	CASSLNGEALHF	TGTGCCAGCAGCTTAAACGGGGAGGCCCTCCACTTT
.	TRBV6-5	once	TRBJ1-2	CASSSEGRWDGYTF	TGTGCCAGCAGCTCCGAGGGAAGATGGGATGGCTACACCTTC
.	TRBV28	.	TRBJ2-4	CASSPQGTLAKNIQYF	TGTGCCAGCAGTCCACAGGGAACTCTAGCCAAAAACATTCAGTACTTC
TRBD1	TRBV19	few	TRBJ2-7	CASSILQGADAYEQYF	TGTGCCAGTAGTATCCTGCAGGGGGCCGACGCCTACGAGCAGTACTTC
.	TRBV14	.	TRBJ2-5	CASSHRRQQETQYF	TGTGCCAGCAGCCACAGGAGGCAGCAAGAGACCCAGTACTTC
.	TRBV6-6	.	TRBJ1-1	CASTQTTVLGEAFF	TGTGCCAGCACCCAAACGACAGTATTGGGTGAAGCTTTCTTT
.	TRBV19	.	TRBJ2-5	CASSTGWETQYF	TGTGCCAGTAGTACGGGATGGGAGACCCAGTACTTC
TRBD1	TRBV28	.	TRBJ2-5	CASRFRRGTRETQYF	TGTGCCAGCAGGTTCCGCAGGGGGACGAGAGAGACCCAGTACTTC
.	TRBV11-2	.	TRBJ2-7	CASSLVRLSGEQYF	TGTGCCAGCAGCTTAGTTCGGCTTTCAGGCGAGCAGTACTTC
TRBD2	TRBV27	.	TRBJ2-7	CASSPRRAGTSYEQYF	TGTGCCAGCAGTCCCCGCAGAGCGGGAACCTCCTACGAGCAGTACTTC
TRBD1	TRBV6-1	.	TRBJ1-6	CASSEWAGGRNSPLHF	TGTGCCAGCAGTGAATGGGCAGGGGGCCGGAATTCACCCCTCCACTTT
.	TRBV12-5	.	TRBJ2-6	CASGSHEGSGANVLTF	TGTGCTAGTGGTTCGCACGAGGGCTCTGGGGCCAACGTCCTGACTTTC
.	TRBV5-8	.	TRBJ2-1	CASSFGSPHSYNEQFF	TGTGCCAGCAGCTTTGGCAGTCCTCACTCCTACAATGAGCAGTTCTTC
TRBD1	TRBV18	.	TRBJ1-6	CASSPSGTGGNSPLHF	TGTGCCAGCTCACCTTCGGGGACAGGGGGTAATTCACCCCTCCACTTT